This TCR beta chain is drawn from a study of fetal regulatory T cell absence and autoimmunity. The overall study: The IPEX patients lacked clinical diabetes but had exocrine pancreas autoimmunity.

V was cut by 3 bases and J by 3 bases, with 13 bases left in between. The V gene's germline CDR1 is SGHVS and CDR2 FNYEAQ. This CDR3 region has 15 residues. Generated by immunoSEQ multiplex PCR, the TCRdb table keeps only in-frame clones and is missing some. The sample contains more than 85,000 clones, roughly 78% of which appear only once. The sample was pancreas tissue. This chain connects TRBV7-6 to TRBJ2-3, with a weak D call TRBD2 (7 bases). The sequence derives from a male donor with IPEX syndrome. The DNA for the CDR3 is TGTGCCAGCAGCTTTAGGGGGGGAGGGACAGATACGCAGTATTTT. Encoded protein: CASSFRGGGTDTQYF.